This T cell receptor (beta chain) derives from a study of identical twins. From germline, CDR1 is SEHNR and CDR2 FQNEAQ (reference sequence). V shed 5 bases and J shed 7 bases, with 4 bases lying between them. This CDR3 spans 10 amino acids. Healthy Caucasians made up all donors. There are many counts of this clonotype. MiXCR was run by TCRdb on the 5' RACE reads, yielding one entry per CDR3 protein. Altogether some 250,000 distinct CDR3 sequences are present, about 13% being singletons, with the ten largest covering approximately 4%. The data also belong to a second study, concerning yellow fever vaccine responses in identical twins.

The J gene is TRBJ2-3, the V gene TRBV7-9; D unclear. The origin of this receptor is a woman in her late teens or twenties in good health. Sequences were obtained from memory (CD45RO+) T cells sorted from blood. The CDR3 region is CASSTNTQYF. For the CDR3, the DNA is TGTGCCAGCAGCACGAATACGCAGTATTTT.